A selection of T cell receptor beta chains follows, all from one sample in a study of chemoradiotherapy in HPV16-positive cancers. Sequencing was performed with immunoSEQ multiplex PCR; in TCRdb, only in-frame clones are kept and a portion is missing. The profile shows 1,900 or so clones, 80% to 90% of them singletons. The sample in question was tumor tissue, obtained from a patient who underwent chemoradiotherapy. Source of these receptors: a human donor with HPV-associated anogenital cancer. Each CDR3 is given with its conserved first and last residue. The order of the fields is D gene, CDR3 length, J gene, clone size, V gene, CDR3 protein, CDR3 DNA. D genes are given only for firm matches. Clone size is stated in some rows and not others, as once, few, many or a class when expanded.

d_gene: TRBD2
len: 16
j_gene: TRBJ2-7
abundance: -
v_gene: TRBV10-3
CDR3aa: CAISGLAGDSSYEQYF
CDR3nt: TGTGCCATCAGTGGACTAGCGGGGGATAGCTCCTACGAGCAGTACTTC

d_gene: -
len: 14
j_gene: TRBJ1-4
abundance: -
v_gene: TRBV9
CDR3aa: CASSATQGGEKLFF
CDR3nt: TGTGCCAGCAGCGCAACACAGGGAGGTGAAAAACTGTTTTTT

d_gene: TRBD1
len: 15
j_gene: TRBJ2-1
abundance: -
v_gene: TRBV18
CDR3aa: CASSPGQGSNNEQFF
CDR3nt: TGTGCCAGCTCACCGGGACAGGGAAGCAACAATGAGCAGTTCTTC

d_gene: -
len: 14
j_gene: TRBJ2-4
abundance: -
v_gene: TRBV11-2
CDR3aa: CASSLDRRSNIQYF
CDR3nt: TGTGCCAGCAGCTTAGACAGGCGTAGCAACATTCAGTACTTC

d_gene: -
len: 16
j_gene: TRBJ2-5
abundance: -
v_gene: TRBV30
CDR3aa: CAWAPSLYGRGETQYF
CDR3nt: TGTGCCTGGGCCCCTAGCCTTTATGGACGGGGAGAGACCCAGTACTTC

d_gene: -
len: 14
j_gene: TRBJ2-3
abundance: -
v_gene: TRBV5-8
CDR3aa: CASTLAGGGNTQYF
CDR3nt: TGTGCCAGCACCCTTGCAGGGGGGGGAAATACGCAGTATTTT

d_gene: -
len: 15
j_gene: TRBJ2-5
abundance: -
v_gene: TRBV5-4
CDR3aa: CASSLGWTTRETQYF
CDR3nt: TGTGCCAGCAGCTTGGGTTGGACGACGAGAGAGACCCAGTACTTC

d_gene: TRBD2
len: 15
j_gene: TRBJ2-7
abundance: -
v_gene: TRBV2
CDR3aa: CASTPLTSGSGEQYF
CDR3nt: TGTGCCAGCACCCCCTTGACTAGCGGGTCGGGTGAGCAGTACTTC

d_gene: -
len: 12
j_gene: TRBJ2-7
abundance: -
v_gene: TRBV28
CDR3aa: CASWGSSYEQYF
CDR3nt: TGTGCCAGCTGGGGCAGCTCCTACGAGCAGTACTTC

d_gene: TRBD1
len: 13
j_gene: TRBJ1-1
abundance: -
v_gene: TRBV29-1
CDR3aa: CSVADRVDTEAFF
CDR3nt: TGCAGCGTTGCTGACAGGGTTGATACTGAAGCTTTCTTT

d_gene: -
len: 16
j_gene: TRBJ2-4
abundance: -
v_gene: TRBV6-6
CDR3aa: CASSYVGGLAKNIQYF
CDR3nt: TGTGCCAGCAGTTACGTGGGCGGGCTAGCCAAAAACATTCAGTACTTC

d_gene: TRBD1
len: 14
j_gene: TRBJ1-6
abundance: -
v_gene: TRBV11-2
CDR3aa: CASSSQGAGSPLHF
CDR3nt: TGTGCCAGCAGCTCCCAGGGGGCAGGGTCACCCCTCCACTTT

d_gene: -
len: 12
j_gene: TRBJ2-1
abundance: -
v_gene: TRBV7-3
CDR3aa: CASSSPEGEQFF
CDR3nt: TGTGCCAGCAGCTCCCCGGAGGGTGAGCAGTTCTTC

d_gene: -
len: 15
j_gene: TRBJ1-4
abundance: -
v_gene: TRBV5-5
CDR3aa: CASIIGLGSNEKLFF
CDR3nt: TGTGCCAGCATCATTGGCCTGGGCTCCAATGAAAAACTGTTTTTT

d_gene: -
len: 14
j_gene: TRBJ1-1
abundance: -
v_gene: TRBV27
CDR3aa: CASSFGPGGPEAFF
CDR3nt: -

d_gene: -
len: 14
j_gene: TRBJ1-1
abundance: -
v_gene: TRBV19
CDR3aa: CASSSKRLHTEAFF
CDR3nt: TGTGCCAGTAGTAGTAAACGGCTACACACTGAAGCTTTCTTT

d_gene: -
len: 13
j_gene: TRBJ1-2
abundance: -
v_gene: TRBV6-6
CDR3aa: CASSSSEEYGYTF
CDR3nt: TGTGCCAGCAGTTCGTCCGAGGAATATGGCTACACCTTC

d_gene: TRBD1
len: 15
j_gene: TRBJ2-7
abundance: -
v_gene: TRBV6-5
CDR3aa: CASSYSTGQGTEQYF
CDR3nt: TGTGCCAGCAGTTACTCGACGGGACAGGGGACCGAGCAGTACTTC

d_gene: TRBD1
len: 15
j_gene: TRBJ2-4
abundance: -
v_gene: TRBV29-1
CDR3aa: CSVRGQGAAKNIQYF
CDR3nt: TGCAGCGTTCGGGGACAGGGTGCGGCCAAAAACATTCAGTACTTC

d_gene: -
len: 14
j_gene: TRBJ2-7
abundance: once
v_gene: TRBV7-2
CDR3aa: CASSSAPGPYEQYF
CDR3nt: TGTGCCAGCAGCTCGGCTCCCGGGCCTTACGAGCAGTACTTC

d_gene: -
len: 14
j_gene: TRBJ2-3
abundance: -
v_gene: TRBV10-2
CDR3aa: CASGLLSGGDTQYF
CDR3nt: TGCGCCAGCGGATTATTAAGCGGTGGAGATACGCAGTATTTT

d_gene: -
len: 18
j_gene: TRBJ1-3
abundance: -
v_gene: TRBV19
CDR3aa: CASSMIWFRDDSGNTIYF
CDR3nt: TGTGCCAGTAGTATGATTTGGTTCCGGGATGACTCTGGAAACACCATATATTTT

d_gene: -
len: 15
j_gene: TRBJ2-7
abundance: -
v_gene: TRBV9
CDR3aa: CASSVRAGSTYEQYF
CDR3nt: TGTGCCAGCAGCGTACGGGCAGGGTCAACCTACGAGCAGTACTTC

d_gene: -
len: 13
j_gene: TRBJ1-3
abundance: -
v_gene: TRBV6-1
CDR3aa: CASSQSPGNTIYF
CDR3nt: TGTGCCAGCAGCCAAAGCCCTGGAAACACCATATATTTT

d_gene: -
len: 14
j_gene: TRBJ1-3
abundance: once
v_gene: TRBV2
CDR3aa: CASSEAQGGNTIYF
CDR3nt: TGTGCCAGCAGTGAAGCGCAGGGGGGAAACACCATATATTTT

d_gene: -
len: 14
j_gene: TRBJ1-4
abundance: -
v_gene: TRBV28
CDR3aa: CASSPGGANEKLFF
CDR3nt: TGTGCCAGCAGCCCCGGCGGAGCCAATGAAAAACTGTTTTTT